This T cell receptor beta chain was recorded in a study of Graves' ophthalmopathy and Graves' hyperthyroidism. Study at large: No treatment had been given when peripheral blood was collected at initial diagnosis.

The germline V and J ends were trimmed by 3 bases and 3 bases, with 12 bases remaining between them. CDR1 is SGHAT, CDR2 FQNNGV, per germline. The CDR3 sequence is 14 residues long. RNA transcripts yielded amplified TCR beta CDR3 regions. HTBI primers were used in a first-round RT-PCR, which preceded a second-round multiplex PCR. TCRdb ran MiXCR on the multiplex PCR reads and lists one entry per CDR3 protein. The sample includes roughly 230,000 distinct CDR3 sequences, 20% to 25% of them seen just once. Ophthalmopathy was moderately-to-severely active, CAS at least 3, NOSPECS at least 4, lasting under 3 months. Study observations and caveats: Both an approximately 68% sensitivity and an approximately 79% specificity characterized the model's predictions of ophthalmopathy progression.

At least ten counts were recorded for this clonotype. Antigen: not known. The chain combines TRBV11-2 with TRBJ2-7, with D possibly being TRBD1 (6 bases). This TCR came from a woman aged 50 to 60 with Graves' ophthalmopathy. Source material: peripheral blood. Written as DNA, the CDR3 is TGTGCCAGCAGCTTTGGGGGCAAGATCTACGAGCAGTACTTC. Its translation: CASSFGGKIYEQYF.